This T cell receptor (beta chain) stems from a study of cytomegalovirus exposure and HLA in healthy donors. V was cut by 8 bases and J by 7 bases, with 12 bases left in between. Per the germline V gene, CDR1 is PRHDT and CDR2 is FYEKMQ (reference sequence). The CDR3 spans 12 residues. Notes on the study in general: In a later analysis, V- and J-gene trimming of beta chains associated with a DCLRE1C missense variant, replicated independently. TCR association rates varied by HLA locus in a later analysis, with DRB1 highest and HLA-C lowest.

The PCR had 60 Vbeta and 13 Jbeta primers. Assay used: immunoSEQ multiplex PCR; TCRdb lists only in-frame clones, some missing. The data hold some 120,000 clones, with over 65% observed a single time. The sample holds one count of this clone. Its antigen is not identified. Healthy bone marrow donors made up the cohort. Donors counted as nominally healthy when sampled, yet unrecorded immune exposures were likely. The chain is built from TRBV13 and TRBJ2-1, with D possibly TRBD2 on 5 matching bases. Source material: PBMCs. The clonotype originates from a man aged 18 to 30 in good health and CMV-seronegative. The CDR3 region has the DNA TGTGCCAGCGGACTCCCATTAAATGAGCAGTTCTTC. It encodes CASGLPLNEQFF.